The TCR beta chain described here comes from a study of cytomegalovirus exposure and HLA in healthy donors. CDR1 is SGHRS and CDR2 is YFSETQ in the germline V gene. The CDR3 length is 15 residues. Deletions cut 4 bases from V and 1 base from J, with 13 bases between. Findings and caveats of the study: There were a few CMV-associated chains whose specificity for CMV antigens was confirmed in vitro.

The PCR used 60 Vbeta and 13 Jbeta primers. Some clones are missing from TCRdb's copy, which holds only in-frame ones; the method was immunoSEQ multiplex PCR. The repertoire has about 190,000 clones, approximately 81% of them found once; the top ten carry approximately 2.4%. Points on this clone: Its antigen is currently unknown.

The TCR sequence derives from a male donor in good health and CMV-seronegative. The chain recombines TRBV5-1 with TRBJ2-3; perhaps TRBD1 as D (6 bases). The specimen was PBMCs. The CDR3 spells CASSPEQGGTDTQYF. In nucleotides, the CDR3 is TGCGCCAGCAGCCCGGAACAGGGAGGCACAGATACGCAGTATTTT.